This T cell receptor beta chain was profiled in a study of blood T cell repertoires in COVID-19. The CDR3 is 12 amino acids. Trimming pared 4 bases from V and 8 bases from J, leaving 11 bases between. The germline V gene encodes CDR1 SQVTM and CDR2 ANQGSEA. Produced via immunoSEQ multiplex PCR; TCRdb's table is partial and in-frame only. The repertoire holds 67,000 or so clones, about 80% seen once, with around 0.83% in the top ten. This TCR was sampled from an older woman with acute or convalescent COVID-19. The source material was peripheral blood. The chain carries TRBV29-1 and TRBJ1-4; tentatively, D is TRBD1 (5 bases). The chain's CDR3 is CSVGGEGEKLFF. The CDR3 nucleotides are TGCAGCGTTGGGGGGGAAGGGGAAAAACTGTTTTTT.